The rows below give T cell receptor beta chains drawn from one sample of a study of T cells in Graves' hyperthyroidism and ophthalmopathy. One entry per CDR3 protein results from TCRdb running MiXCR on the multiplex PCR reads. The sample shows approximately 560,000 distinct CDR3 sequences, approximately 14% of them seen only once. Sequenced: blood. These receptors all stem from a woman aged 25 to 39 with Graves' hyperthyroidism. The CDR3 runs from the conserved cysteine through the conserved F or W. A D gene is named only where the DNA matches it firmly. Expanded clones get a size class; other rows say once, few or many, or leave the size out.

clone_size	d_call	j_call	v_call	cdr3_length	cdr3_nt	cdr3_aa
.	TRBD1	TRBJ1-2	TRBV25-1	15	TGTGCCAGCAGTGGTCGGGACAGGCGAACCTATGGCTACACCTTC	CASSGRDRRTYGYTF
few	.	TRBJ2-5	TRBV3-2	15	TGTGCCAGCAGCCAAGATCGCGTTCGACCAGAGACCCAGTACTTC	CASSQDRVRPETQYF
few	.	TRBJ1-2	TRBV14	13	TGTGCCAGCAGCCAAGCGCAGCGAAATGGCTACACCTTC	CASSQAQRNGYTF
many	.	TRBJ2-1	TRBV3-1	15	TGTGCCAGCAGCCAAGATACTAGTGGGTACAATGAGCAGTTCTTC	CASSQDTSGYNEQFF
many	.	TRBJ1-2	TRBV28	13	TGTGCCAGCAGCCTACTCCGCAACTATGGCTACACCTTC	CASSLLRNYGYTF
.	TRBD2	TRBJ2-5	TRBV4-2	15	TGTGCCAGCAGCCAAGAAACTAGCGGCCAAGAGACCCAGTACTTC	CASSQETSGQETQYF
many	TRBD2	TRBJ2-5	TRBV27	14	TGTGCCAGCAGTCAGACTAGCGGCCAAGAGACCCAGTACTTC	CASSQTSGQETQYF
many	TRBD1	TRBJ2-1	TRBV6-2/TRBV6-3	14	TGTGCCAGCCGGGACAGGAGATCGTTGGATGAGCAGTTCTTC	CASRDRRSLDEQFF
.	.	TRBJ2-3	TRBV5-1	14	TGCGCCAGCAGCCCCGCTGGACAGTCAGATACGCAGTATTTT	CASSPAGQSDTQYF
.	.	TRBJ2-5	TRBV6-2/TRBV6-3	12	TGTGCCAGCAGTACTTGGACCGAGACCCAGTACTTC	CASSTWTETQYF
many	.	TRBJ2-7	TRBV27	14	TGTGCCAGCAGTTTTCTCCCAGGCTCCTACGAGCAGTACTTC	CASSFLPGSYEQYF
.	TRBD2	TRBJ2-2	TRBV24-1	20	TGTGCCACCAGTGGGCGGTCTCCTGGACTAGCGGGAGGGAATGTCGGGGAGCTGTTTTTT	CATSGRSPGLAGGNVGELFF
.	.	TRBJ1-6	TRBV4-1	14	TGCGCCAGCAGCCAACGTGATGTGAATTCACCCCTCCACTTT	CASSQRDVNSPLHF
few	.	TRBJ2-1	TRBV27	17	TGTGCCAGCAGTTACCTCCCCCCCGGGACCGGCTACAATGAGCAGTTCTTC	CASSYLPPGTGYNEQFF
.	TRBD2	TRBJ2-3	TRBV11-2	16	TGTGCCAGCAGCTTGTGGCTAGCGGGAGCCACAGATACGCAGTATTTT	CASSLWLAGATDTQYF
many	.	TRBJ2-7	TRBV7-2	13	TGTGCCAGCAGCCCATCGTTAGGGTACGAGCAGTACTTC	CASSPSLGYEQYF
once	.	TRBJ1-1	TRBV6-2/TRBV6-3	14	TGTGCCAGCAGCCGAGAAGAACTAAACACTGAAGCTTTCTTT	CASSREELNTEAFF
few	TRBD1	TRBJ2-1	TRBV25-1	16	TGTGCCAGCAGTGACACCGGGACAGGGGGTTACAATGAGCAGTTCTTC	CASSDTGTGGYNEQFF
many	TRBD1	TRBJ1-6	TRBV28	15	TGTGCCAGCAGTTTACGGCGACAGGGAGGTTCACCCCTCCACTTT	CASSLRRQGGSPLHF
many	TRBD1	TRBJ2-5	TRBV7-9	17	TGTGCCAGCAGTCCTCACCAATGGACAGGAAAGATAGAGACCCAGTACTTC	CASSPHQWTGKIETQYF
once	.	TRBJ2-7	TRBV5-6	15	TGTGCCAGCAGCCAGAGTCTGAAATCTACCTACGAGCAGTACTTC	CASSQSLKSTYEQYF
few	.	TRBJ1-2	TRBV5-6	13	TGTGCCAGCAGCTTGGAACAAGTCTATGGCTACACCTTC	CASSLEQVYGYTF
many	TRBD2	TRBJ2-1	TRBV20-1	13	TGCAGTGCTAGGGGGACTATCTACAATGAGCAGTTCTTC	CSARGTIYNEQFF
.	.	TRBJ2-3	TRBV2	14	TGTGTCAGCAGGCGCTCGGTCCTCACAGATACGCAGTATTTT	CVSRRSVLTDTQYF
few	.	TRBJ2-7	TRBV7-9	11	TGTGCCAGCAGCTCCGTGGACGAGCAGTACTTC	CASSSVDEQYF
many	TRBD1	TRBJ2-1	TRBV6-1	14	TGTGCCAGCAGCAGACAGGGTCCTCACAATGAGCAGTTCTTC	CASSRQGPHNEQFF